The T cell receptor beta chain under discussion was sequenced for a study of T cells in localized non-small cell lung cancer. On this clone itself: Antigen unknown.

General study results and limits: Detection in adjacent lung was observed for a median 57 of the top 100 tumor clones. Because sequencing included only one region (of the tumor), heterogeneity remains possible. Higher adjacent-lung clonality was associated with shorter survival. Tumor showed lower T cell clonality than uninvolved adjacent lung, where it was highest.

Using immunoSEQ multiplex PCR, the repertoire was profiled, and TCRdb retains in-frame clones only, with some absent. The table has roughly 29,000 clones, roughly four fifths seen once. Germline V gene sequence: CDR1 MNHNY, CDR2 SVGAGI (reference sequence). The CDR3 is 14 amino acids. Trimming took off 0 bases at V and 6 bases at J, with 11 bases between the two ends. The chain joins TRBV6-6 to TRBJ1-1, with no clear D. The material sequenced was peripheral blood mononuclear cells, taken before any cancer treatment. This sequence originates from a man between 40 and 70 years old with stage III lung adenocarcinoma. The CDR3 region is CASSYSSGSAEAFF. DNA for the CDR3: TGTGCCAGCAGTTACTCGTCCGGGAGCGCTGAAGCTTTCTTT.